Listed below are T cell receptor beta chains from one sample, sequenced in a study of CD8 T cells in ankylosing spondylitis. MiXCR, run by TCRdb on the 5' RACE reads, gives a single entry per CDR3 protein. The repertoire holds 750,000 to 850,000 distinct CDR3 sequences, with 12% as singletons. The sequenced sample consisted of blood, either unsorted or a sorted T cell fraction (not recorded which). The source of these receptors is a male donor with ankylosing spondylitis. Each CDR3 is given with its conserved first and last residue. The D gene is left open where the match is weak. A clone size is listed for some rows: how often the clone was seen (once, few, many), or a class if it is expanded.

j_gene,abundance,d_gene,v_gene,CDR3nt,CDR3aa
TRBJ2-7,-,-,TRBV5-1,TGCGCCAGCAGCCGACAGGACATCCACGAGCAGTACTTC,CASSRQDIHEQYF
TRBJ1-1,many,TRBD1,TRBV5-6,TGTGCCAGCAGCCGAAGACAGGGATACATGAACACTGAAGCTTTCTTT,CASSRRQGYMNTEAFF
TRBJ1-1,few,TRBD1,TRBV11-2,TGTGCCAGCAGCCCTGTGGGGACAGGGCGTGCTAACACTGAAGCTTTCTTT,CASSPVGTGRANTEAFF
TRBJ1-6,few,TRBD1,TRBV12-3/TRBV12-4,TGTGCCAGCAGCCCTCCGACAGGGTGGGACTCACCCCTCCACTTT,CASSPPTGWDSPLHF
TRBJ2-4,-,-,TRBV28,TGTGCCAGCCTAGGGGGCAAAAACATTCAGTACTTC,CASLGGKNIQYF
TRBJ1-2,few,-,TRBV9,TGTGCCAGCAACCTAGCTAACTATGGCTACACCTTC,CASNLANYGYTF
TRBJ2-7,-,-,TRBV12-3/TRBV12-4,TGTGCCAGCAGTCCACGGACTCGAAGACCCTACGAGCAGTACTTC,CASSPRTRRPYEQYF
TRBJ1-5,many,-,TRBV7-2,TGTGCCAGCAGCTTAGGGTCGTTCCAGCCCCAGCATTTT,CASSLGSFQPQHF
TRBJ2-1,few,-,TRBV18,TGTGCCAGCTCACCACGACAGTCCGCCTACAATGAGCAGTTCTTC,CASSPRQSAYNEQFF
TRBJ1-2,few,TRBD1,TRBV5-1,TGCGCCAGCAGCGTAGGACAGGACTATGGCTACACCTTC,CASSVGQDYGYTF
TRBJ2-7,few,-,TRBV20-1,TGCAGTGCTAAGACAGGCGGCGGCTACGAGCAGTACTTC,CSAKTGGGYEQYF
TRBJ1-5,few,TRBD1,TRBV20-1,TGCAGTGTTGCAGGGGGAGATCAGCCCCAGCATTTT,CSVAGGDQPQHF
TRBJ1-4,-,-,TRBV20-1,TGCAGTGCTCGCATGGGTGAAAAACTGTTTTTT,CSARMGEKLFF
TRBJ2-1,many,-,TRBV7-2,TGTGCCAGCAGCCCGACTCTTCAGCAGTTCTTC,CASSPTLQQFF
TRBJ2-6,many,-,TRBV29-1,TGCAGCGCCCTCCGGGACGTAAGCTCTGGGGCCAACGTCCTGACTTTC,CSALRDVSSGANVLTF
TRBJ2-5,few,TRBD2,TRBV6-4,TGTGCCAGCAGGCTCGAGCGGGGGCCCGCTCAAGAGACCCAGTACTTC,CASRLERGPAQETQYF
TRBJ2-1,-,-,TRBV24-1,TGTGCCACCAGTGACCCCGGCGGGTTGCAGTTCTTC,CATSDPGGLQFF
TRBJ2-5,-,-,TRBV7-2,TGTGCCAGCAGCCTCGGGCCCTCTTGGGCCCAGTACTTC,CASSLGPSWAQYF
TRBJ2-3,-,-,TRBV18,TGTGCCAGCTCACCTGGGCTGATGGATACGCAGTATTTT,CASSPGLMDTQYF
TRBJ2-7,many,TRBD1,TRBV20-1,TGCAGTGCTAGAGATAGACAGGGCTCCTACGAGCAGTACTTC,CSARDRQGSYEQYF
TRBJ2-1,-,-,TRBV20-1,TGCAGAGCGCGGTCTCTGAGCTCCTACAATGAGCAGTTCTTC,CRARSLSSYNEQFF
TRBJ1-1,many,TRBD1,TRBV4-2,TGTGCCAGCAGCCAAGAGGGAAGAGGGGGCTGGTTTTACGCTGAAGCTTTCTTT,CASSQEGRGGWFYAEAFF
TRBJ2-7,-,-,TRBV3-1,TGTGCCAGCAGCCAAGTTGGGGGGACAGCGAGTTGTGAGCAGTACTTC,CASSQVGGTASCEQYF
TRBJ2-1,many,-,TRBV5-1,TGCGCCAGCTCCTATGCGGGAACCTACAATGAGCAGTTCTTC,CASSYAGTYNEQFF
TRBJ2-7,-,TRBD2,TRBV25-1,TGTGCCAGCAGGGCCACTAGCGGAGCACCGGAGCAGTACTTC,CASRATSGAPEQYF
TRBJ2-3,few,-,TRBV7-9,TGTGCCAGCAGCCAAGCGAGAAGCACAGATACGCAGTATTTT,CASSQARSTDTQYF
TRBJ2-7,many,-,TRBV29-1,TGCAGCGTACGGACAGTGGCCCACTCCTACGAGCAGTACTTC,CSVRTVAHSYEQYF
TRBJ2-3,few,TRBD2,TRBV29-1,TGCAGCGTAGCGGGGGGTCGCAACATATCGCCAGATACGCAGTATTTT,CSVAGGRNISPDTQYF
TRBJ1-6,few,-,TRBV27,TGTGCCAGCAGTCGTTCCTGGGACCCACCACCGAGCTCCTATAATTCACCCCTCCACTTT,CASSRSWDPPPSSYNSPLHF
TRBJ1-2,few,-,TRBV10-3,TGTGCCATCAGGGCTTTTGGGCCCTACTATGGCTACACCTTC,CAIRAFGPYYGYTF
TRBJ2-3,-,-,TRBV12-3/TRBV12-4,TGTGCCAGCAGTTTTAGGCAGAATCCAGATACGCAGTATTTT,CASSFRQNPDTQYF
TRBJ1-1,-,-,TRBV7-2,TGTGCCAGCAGCCCCGGCCAGGCATACACTGAAGCTTTCTTT,CASSPGQAYTEAFF
TRBJ2-5,few,TRBD1,TRBV4-3,TGCGCCAGCAGCCAAGTTACTGGACAGGGGGGTGAGACCCAGTACTTC,CASSQVTGQGGETQYF
TRBJ2-3,-,TRBD2,TRBV5-8,TGTGCCAGCAGGAAAAGGCGGGAGAAAGATACGCAGTATTTT,CASRKRREKDTQYF
TRBJ2-3,-,-,TRBV6-2/TRBV6-3,TGTGCCAGCAGTTATGTATCGGCAGATACGCAGTATTTT,CASSYVSADTQYF
TRBJ2-1,few,TRBD2,TRBV20-1,TGCAGTGCTAGGGGACTAGCGGGTAACAATGAGCAGTTCTTC,CSARGLAGNNEQFF
TRBJ2-7,-,-,TRBV7-2,TGTGCCAGCAGCCATAGGGACGGCCCCTACGAGCAGTACTTC,CASSHRDGPYEQYF